This T cell receptor beta chain is drawn from a study of cytomegalovirus exposure and HLA in healthy donors. Study-level background: Of around 400 genotyped donors, around 86% grouped in the Caucasian-associated ancestry cluster.

Concerning this clone: The antigen is undetermined.

Germline values: CDR1 GTSNPN, CDR2 SVGIG (reference sequence). V lost 2 bases, J lost 2 bases, and 7 bases lay in between. The CDR3 runs 12 residues. PCR employed 60 Vbeta and 13 Jbeta primers. Generated by immunoSEQ multiplex PCR, the TCRdb table keeps only in-frame clones and is missing some. This sample has 150,000 to 200,000 clones, with around 82% found just once. Study outcomes and limitations: Certain indistinguishable V segments, among them TRBV6-2 and TRBV6-3, were excluded.

The gene calls are TRBV30 and TRBJ2-7; D call uncertain. The sequenced sample consisted of PBMCs. The receptor's source is a man between 35 and 55 years old in good health and CMV-seropositive. The CDR3 region has the DNA TGTGCCTGGAGTACGGTTACCTACGAGCAGTACTTC. This translates into CAWSTVTYEQYF.